The rows below give T cell receptor beta chains drawn from one sample of a study of shared clonotypes between healthy human individuals. Some clones are missing from TCRdb's copy, which holds only in-frame ones; the method was immunoSEQ multiplex PCR. The table has 2 million to 2.5 million clones, 85% to 95% seen once. The sequencing sample was made of naive CD8+ T cells from PBMCs. The origin of the receptors is a man in his late teens or twenties in good health. Some clones in this sample may be carry-over from other donors' samples. CDR3s include the opening cysteine and the closing phenylalanine or tryptophan. A D gene is named only where the DNA matches it firmly. A clone size is listed for some rows: how often the clone was seen (once, few, many), or a class if it is expanded.

CASSYEQGSYEQYF	TGTGCCAGCAGTTACGAACAGGGCTCCTACGAGCAGTACTTC	TRBV6-5	TRBJ2-7	-	-
CASSHHYPQSRANVLTF	TGTGCCAGCAGCCATCATTACCCACAAAGTCGGGCCAACGTCCTGACTTTC	TRBV7-8	TRBJ2-6	-	-
CASSVGQGRNQPQHF	TGTGCCAGCAGCGTCGGACAGGGTCGCAATCAGCCCCAGCATTTT	TRBV9	TRBJ1-5	TRBD1	-
CATIAGARTDTQYF	TGTGCCACCATAGCGGGAGCACGCACAGATACGCAGTATTTT	TRBV6-5	TRBJ2-3	TRBD2	once
CASSRRGTAYEQYF	TGCGCCAGCAGCCGGCGTGGCACAGCCTACGAGCAGTACTTC	TRBV4-1	TRBJ2-7	-	-
CASSLAGPREGHEQYF	TGCGCCAGCAGCTTGGCGGGCCCCCGGGAGGGCCACGAGCAGTACTTC	TRBV5-1	TRBJ2-7	TRBD2	-
CASSADREETQYF	TGTGCCAGCAGCGCCGACAGGGAAGAGACCCAGTACTTC	TRBV7-9	TRBJ2-5	TRBD1	-
CASGDHLTDTQYF	TGTGCCAGCGGAGATCATCTCACAGATACGCAGTATTTT	TRBV27	TRBJ2-3	-	-
CASSLRGGSYNEQFF	TGTGCCAGCAGCTTACGGGGGGGCTCCTACAATGAGCAGTTCTTC	TRBV7-8	TRBJ2-1	TRBD2	-
CAISEPPGGFETQYF	TGTGCCATCAGTGAGCCGCCTGGGGGTTTTGAGACCCAGTACTTC	TRBV10-3	TRBJ2-5	-	-
CASSPTGTQQETQYF	TGTGCCAGCAGCCCCACCGGGACGCAACAAGAGACCCAGTACTTC	TRBV7-9	TRBJ2-5	-	-
CASSHSGPSGNTIYF	TGTGCCAGCAGCCACTCTGGGCCGTCTGGAAACACCATATATTTT	TRBV4-2	TRBJ1-3	-	-
CASALNPVNTEAFF	TGTGCCAGTGCCTTGAACCCAGTGAACACTGAAGCTTTCTTT	TRBV6-1	TRBJ1-1	-	-
CASSLPFRGAGPYEQYF	TGTGCCAGCAGTTTACCCTTCCGGGGCGCCGGCCCCTACGAGCAGTACTTC	TRBV27	TRBJ2-7	-	-
CASSVAAGSTSYEQYF	TGTGCCAGCAGCGTAGCCGCGGGTTCCACCTCCTACGAGCAGTACTTC	TRBV9	TRBJ2-7	-	-
CASSVTISNYEQYF	TGTGCCAGTAGTGTTACGATTTCGAACTACGAGCAGTACTTC	TRBV19	TRBJ2-7	-	-
CASSPSLAGGGGYTF	TGCGCCAGCAGCCCGAGCTTGGCGGGGGGCGGTGGCTACACCTTC	TRBV5-1	TRBJ1-2	-	-
CASSVGGRVDDGELFF	TGTGCCAGCAGCGTAGGAGGCAGGGTTGATGACGGGGAGCTGTTTTTT	TRBV9	TRBJ2-2	-	-